These 31 T cell receptor beta chains were sequenced from one sample in a study of blood T cells in healthy people across ages. PCR was performed a second time for about 7 to 11 cycles using a sample-barcoded 5' primer and a J-beta primer mix. TCRdb redid the calling of the 5' RACE reads with MiXCR, one entry per CDR3 protein. The sample consists of 1.5 million to 2 million distinct CDR3 sequences, over 25% of them appearing once. The specimen sequenced was blood. The receptors were gathered from a woman aged 30 to 39 in good health.

A few counts support this clonotype. The V and J genes are TRBV20-1 and TRBJ1-4, with 9 nucleotides matching TRBD1. Per germline, CDR1 DFQATT and CDR2 SNEGSKA (reference sequence). This CDR3 region has 15 residues. The V segment lost 0 bases and the J segment 4 bases; nucleotides outside the gene matches: 3. CDR3 protein: CSARDETGGNEKLFF. The DNA for the CDR3 is TGCAGTGCTAGAGATGAGACAGGGGGTAATGAAAAACTGTTTTTT.

This clonotype was picked up a small number of times. The V and J genes are TRBV7-2 and TRBJ1-3; no firm D call. This CDR3 contains 15 residues. Trimming pared 5 bases from V and 0 bases from J, leaving 11 bases between. In germline, CDR1 is SGHTA, CDR2 FQGNSA. This CDR3 reads CASSDQRSSGNTIYF. Here the CDR3 DNA reads TGTGCCAGCAGCGACCAAAGGAGCTCTGGAAACACCATATATTTT.

This clonotype was seen repeatedly, ten times or more. The chain carries TRBV7-9 and TRBJ2-7; a weak D match, TRBD1 (6 bases). The CDR3 sequence is 14 residues long. Per the germline V gene, CDR1 is SEHNR and CDR2 is FQNEAQ (reference sequence). The V and J ends lost 5 bases and 0 bases respectively, with 11 bases between them. CDR3 amino acids: CASSVRDNSYEQYF. CDR3 sequence (DNA): TGTGCCAGCAGCGTCCGGGACAACTCCTACGAGCAGTACTTC.

Comments on this clonotype: This sequence may be a read error, since a much larger clone differs from it by one base. The V and J genes are TRBV7-6 and TRBJ2-7; TRBD2 matches at 8 bases. The CDR3 contains 12 residues. After removal of 2 bases from V and 9 bases from J, the junction contained 3 bases not matched to a gene. CDR1 is SGHVS, CDR2 FNYEAQ, per germline. The CDR3 coding sequence is TGTGCCAGCAGCTTAAACGGGGGGGGGCAGTACTTC. Protein: CASSLNGGGQYF.

This chain uses TRBV28 with TRBJ1-2, with TRBD1 identical over 8 bases. The germline CDR1 and CDR2 sequences are MDHEN and SYDVKM. The CDR3 totals 16 residues. Trimming cost V 5 bases and J 5 bases; bases outside gene matches: 13. CDR3 loop: CASSQPGTGLYYGYTF. The CDR3, as DNA: TGTGCCAGCAGTCAACCCGGGACAGGCCTTTATTATGGCTACACCTTC.

The genes are TRBV7-9 and TRBJ1-2; the D gene is possibly TRBD1 (6 bases). Looked up from germline, CDR1 is SEHNR and CDR2 is FQNEAQ (reference sequence). Between the trimmed V and J ends, which lost 2 bases and 8 bases, there was a span of 24 bases. There are 17 residues in the CDR3. CDR3 protein: CASSLSQGLRVSMGYTF. CDR3 nucleotides: TGTGCCAGCAGCTTAAGCCAGGGGCTCCGGGTCTCTATGGGCTACACCTTC.

The chain recombines TRBV12-3 or TRBV12-4 with TRBJ2-7, with a possible D match to TRBD2 (5 bases). The CDR3 runs to 13 residues. V shed 8 bases and J shed 5 bases, with 16 bases lying between them. DNA for the CDR3: TGTGCCAGCCTCAGCGGATTTGGGGACGAGCAGTACTTC. Translating gives CASLSGFGDEQYF.

This chain links TRBV10-3 with TRBJ1-1, with D tentatively TRBD1 (5 bases). Trimming left V 9 bases short and J 1 base short, with 12 bases between. This CDR3 is 13 amino acids long. Germline loops: CDR1 ENHRY, CDR2 SYGVKD. The CDR3: CAISFGGNTEAFF. The DNA for the CDR3 is TGTGCCATAAGTTTCGGGGGGAACACTGAAGCTTTCTTT.

The V and J genes are TRBV20-1 and TRBJ2-7; 9 bases agree with TRBD1. V gave up 0 bases and J gave up 3 bases; unmatched junction bases: 3. In germline, CDR1 is DFQATT, CDR2 SNEGSKA (reference sequence). The length of the CDR3 is 14 residues. CDR3 coding DNA: TGCAGTGCTAGAGATGGGGACAGGGACTACGAGCAGTACTTC. Amino acids: CSARDGDRDYEQYF.

At least ten counts were recorded for this clonotype. The chain couples TRBV20-1 to TRBJ2-3, with a weak D call TRBD1 (5 bases). CDR1 is DFQATT and CDR2 is SNEGSKA in the germline V gene (reference sequence). V dropped 7 bases and J dropped 10 bases, with 15 bases sitting between them. The CDR3 runs to 11 residues. The CDR3, as DNA: TGCAGTGGTCTCAGGGCTCCCTCGCAGTATTTT. Translated, it gives CSGLRAPSQYF.

This clonotype was recorded at least ten times. This rearrangement joins TRBV7-2 to TRBJ2-3, with 11 bases matching TRBD2. V gave up 2 bases and J gave up 3 bases; unmatched junction bases: 7. There are 17 residues in the CDR3. Germline-derived CDR1 and CDR2 are SGHTA and FQGNSA. The CDR3 here is CASSLWLAGGGTDTQYF. The DNA of the CDR3 is TGTGCCAGCAGCTTATGGCTAGCGGGGGGTGGTACAGATACGCAGTATTTT. The complete variable domain, with remaining parts taken from reference TRBV7-2 and TRBJ2-3, reads GAGVSQSPSNKVTEKGKDVELRCDPISGHTALYWYRQSLGQGLEFLIYFQGNSAPDKSGLPSDRFSAERTGGSVSTLTIQRTQQEDSAVYLCASSLWLAGGGTDTQYFGPGTRLTVL.

This chain uses TRBV14 with TRBJ2-3; D might be TRBD2 (6 bases). Trimming cost V 4 bases and J 0 bases, with 11 bases left between them. The CDR3 spans 15 residues. Looked up from germline, CDR1 is SGHDN and CDR2 is FVKESK. As DNA, the CDR3 is TGTGCCAGCAGCCCCCACGGGGGTAGCACAGATACGCAGTATTTT. Amino acid sequence: CASSPHGGSTDTQYF.

At least ten counts were recorded for this clonotype. J is TRBJ2-1 and V is TRBV7-9, with TRBD2 as a possible D gene (5 bases). V lost 6 bases, J lost 10 bases, and 13 bases lay in between. Looked up from germline, CDR1 is SEHNR and CDR2 is FQNEAQ (reference sequence). This CDR3 has 12 amino acids. The CDR3 coding sequence is TGTGCCAGCAGTTACCCAAGCGGAGAGCAGTTCTTC. It translates to CASSYPSGEQFF.

V gene TRBV27 combines with J gene TRBJ1-4, with 8 nucleotides matching TRBD1. After removal of 7 bases from V and 4 bases from J, the junction contained 8 bases not matched to a gene. The CDR3 contains 15 residues. The germline V gene has CDR1 MNHEY and CDR2 SMNVEV (reference sequence). In nucleotides, the CDR3 is TGTGCCAGCAACCCTCAGGGGGCCGGTAATGAAAAACTGTTTTTT. It yields the protein CASNPQGAGNEKLFF.

The chain carries TRBV5-1 and TRBJ2-1; weak D call: TRBD2 (5 bases). The CDR3 is made up of 15 amino acids. Trimming cost V 2 bases and J 2 bases, with 11 bases left between them. Germline CDR1 reads SGHRS; CDR2 reads YFSETQ. The DNA of the CDR3 is TGCGCCAGCAGCTTACTAGGTTCGCCCTACAATGAGCAGTTCTTC. Protein product: CASSLLGSPYNEQFF. The full variable domain, its missing parts supplied by reference TRBV5-1 and TRBJ2-1, is KAGVTQTPRYLIKTRGQQVTLSCSPISGHRSVSWYQQTPGQGLQFLFEYFSETQRNKGNFPGRFSGRQFSNSRSEMNVSTLELGDSALYLCASSLLGSPYNEQFFGPGTRLTVL.

This chain connects TRBV5-1 to TRBJ2-7; maybe TRBD2 (6 bases). Trimming stripped 5 bases from V and 2 bases from J, with 14 bases between. Germline loops: CDR1 SGHRS, CDR2 YFSETQ. The CDR3 extends over 14 amino acids. The CDR3 bases are TGCGCCAGCAGGGAGGGGTCGGCCCCCTACGAGCAGTACTTC. It codes for CASREGSAPYEQYF. Drawing the rest from reference TRBV5-1 and TRBJ2-7, the complete variable domain is KAGVTQTPRYLIKTRGQQVTLSCSPISGHRSVSWYQQTPGQGLQFLFEYFSETQRNKGNFPGRFSGRQFSNSRSEMNVSTLELGDSALYLCASREGSAPYEQYFGPGTRLTVT.

V usage is TRBV7-9 and J usage is TRBJ2-7; 8 bases match TRBD1. Trimming took 2 bases from V and 5 from J; bases not matched to a gene: 8. The CDR3 length is 15 residues. CDR1 is SEHNR and CDR2 is FQNEAQ in the germline V gene (reference sequence). CDR3 in DNA: TGTGCCAGCAGCTTAAAGGGACAGGCAAACCACGAGCAGTACTTC. Translation gives CASSLKGQANHEQYF.

The V call is TRBV11-2, the J call TRBJ2-5, with 7 nucleotides matching TRBD1. The V gene's germline CDR1 is SGHAT and CDR2 FQNNGV. The V segment lost 1 base and the J segment 6 bases; nucleotides outside the gene matches: 8. This CDR3 comprises 15 residues. Here the CDR3 reads CASSLVHTGDQTQYF. The DNA of the CDR3 is TGTGCCAGCAGCTTAGTCCATACAGGGGATCAGACCCAGTACTTC.

The chain links TRBV4-2 to TRBJ2-5; D gene uncertain. V dropped 0 bases and J dropped 3 bases, with 5 bases sitting between them. The CDR3 totals 13 residues. The V gene's germline CDR1 is LGHNA and CDR2 YNFKEQ. The CDR3 DNA is TGTGCCAGCAGCCAAGAGAATAAAGAGACCCAGTACTTC. Encoded protein: CASSQENKETQYF.

This CDR3 is CASSPSDSRNTEAFF. The CDR3 bases are TGTGCCAGCAGTCCATCGGACAGCAGAAACACTGAAGCTTTCTTT. The V call is TRBV12-3 or TRBV12-4, the J call TRBJ1-1; a weak D match, TRBD1 (6 bases). The CDR3 totals 15 residues. V lost 5 bases to trimming and J lost 2 bases, with 15 bases between them.

At least ten counts were recorded for this clonotype. V usage is TRBV12-3 or TRBV12-4 and J usage is TRBJ2-1; D possibly corresponds to TRBD1 (6 bases). This CDR3 region has 15 residues. With 6 bases removed from V and 1 base from J, the gap between germline ends came to 13 bases. In nucleotides, the CDR3 is TGTGCCAGCAGCTTGGGGACAACTTCCTACAATGAGCAGTTCTTC. Translating gives CASSLGTTSYNEQFF.

This clonotype was counted between two and nine times. The rearrangement joins TRBV27 to TRBJ2-5; 7 bases align to TRBD2. Germline lookup yields CDR1 MNHEY and CDR2 SMNVEV (reference sequence). CDR3 size: 13 residues. After removal of 5 bases from V and 6 bases from J, the junction contained 6 bases not matched to a gene. The CDR3 loop reads CASSASGKKTQYF. For the CDR3, the DNA is TGTGCCAGCAGTGCAAGCGGGAAAAAGACCCAGTACTTC.

This clonotype was seen only a few times. The rearrangement uses TRBV20-1 and TRBJ1-2; D is ambiguous. There are 13 residues in the CDR3. CDR1 and CDR2 from the germline V gene are DFQATT and SNEGSKA (reference sequence). V lost 6 bases and J lost 7, with 18 bases in between. CDR3 residues: CSAAGESTAGYTF. The CDR3 region has the DNA TGCAGTGCCGCCGGCGAGAGTACGGCTGGCTACACCTTC.

Of note for this clonotype: It may be a read error: a sequence one base away is much more abundant. The rearrangement links TRBV20-1 to TRBJ1-5; possibly TRBD1 for D (5 bases). The germline gives CDR1 DFQATT, CDR2 SNEGSKA (reference sequence). The CDR3 spans 17 residues. V was cut by 5 bases and J by 4 bases, with 24 bases left in between. The CDR3 coding sequence is TGCAGTGCTTCGCCCCATCTACAGGAGGAGAGGAATCAGCCCCAGCATTTT. As protein: CSASPHLQEERNQPQHF.

The chain uses TRBV28 and TRBJ1-4, with no clear D. This CDR3 spans 13 amino acids. With 3 bases removed from V and 2 bases from J, the gap between germline ends came to 4 bases. Germline lookup yields CDR1 MDHEN and CDR2 SYDVKM. In DNA, the CDR3 is TGTGCCAGCAGTTTCAACACTAATGAAAAACTGTTTTTT. Protein: CASSFNTNEKLFF.

This clonotype was seen a few times. The chain combines TRBV3-1 with TRBJ1-3; no firm D call. This CDR3 has 12 amino acids. V was clipped by 3 bases and J by 3 bases, with 3 bases between them. Germline-derived CDR1 and CDR2 are LGHDT and YNNKEL (reference sequence). DNA of the CDR3: TGTGCCAGCAGCCAGGGTGGAAACACCATATATTTT. Its protein is CASSQGGNTIYF.

The chain combines TRBV11-2 with TRBJ2-7; TRBD2 matches at 9 bases. CDR1 and CDR2 from the germline V gene are SGHAT and FQNNGV. V shed 6 bases, J shed 2 bases, and the junction held 5 bases outside the gene matches. CDR3 length: 14 residues. The CDR3 reads CASRERGATYEQYF. Here the CDR3 DNA reads TGTGCCAGCAGGGAGCGGGGGGCGACCTACGAGCAGTACTTC. Based on the CDR3 plus reference TRBV11-2 and TRBJ2-7, the full variable domain is EAGVAQSPRYKIIEKRQSVAFWCNPISGHATLYWYQQILGQGPKLLIQFQNNGVVDDSQLPKDRFSAERLKGVDSTLKIQPAKLEDSAVYLCASRERGATYEQYFGPGTRLTVT.

The V gene is TRBV6-6, the J gene TRBJ1-5; the D gene is possibly TRBD1 (6 bases). The germline V and J ends were trimmed by 2 bases and 3 bases, with 14 bases remaining between them. Germline lookup yields CDR1 MNHNY and CDR2 SVGAGI (reference sequence). The CDR3 contains 16 residues. In nucleotides, the CDR3 is TGTGCCAGCAGTTACGGCTTTCAGGGGTTCAATCAGCCCCAGCATTTT. Amino acids: CASSYGFQGFNQPQHF.

This clonotype was counted only a few times. This chain uses TRBV7-3 with TRBJ1-2, with 7 positions matching TRBD1. Germline V gene sequence: CDR1 SGHTA, CDR2 FQGTGA. There are 17 residues in the CDR3. With V trimmed by 0 bases and J by 5 bases, 12 bases remained unmatched. CDR3 residues: CASSLTKGTVSPYGYTF. The CDR3 DNA reads TGTGCCAGCAGCTTAACGAAAGGGACAGTCTCCCCTTATGGCTACACCTTC.

A few counts support this clonotype. A junction end diverges from the germline sequence, so it may reflect a read error. The chain joins TRBV4-2 to TRBJ2-1; no clear D. The CDR3 spans 15 residues. Germline CDR1 reads LGHNA; CDR2 reads YNFKEQ. CDR3 protein: CASSQAGSSNNEQFF. The CDR3 nucleotides read TGTGCCAGCAGCCAAGCCGGGTCCTCCAACAATGAGCAGTTCTTC.

The chain uses TRBV3-1 and TRBJ2-7, with TRBD2 matching 9 bases. This CDR3 has 15 residues. Germline-derived CDR1 and CDR2 are LGHDT and YNNKEL (reference sequence). V gave up 5 bases and J gave up 3 bases; unmatched junction bases: 8. The CDR3 is CASSAPGTSLYEQYF. DNA for the CDR3: TGTGCCAGCAGCGCACCAGGGACTAGCCTCTACGAGCAGTACTTC.